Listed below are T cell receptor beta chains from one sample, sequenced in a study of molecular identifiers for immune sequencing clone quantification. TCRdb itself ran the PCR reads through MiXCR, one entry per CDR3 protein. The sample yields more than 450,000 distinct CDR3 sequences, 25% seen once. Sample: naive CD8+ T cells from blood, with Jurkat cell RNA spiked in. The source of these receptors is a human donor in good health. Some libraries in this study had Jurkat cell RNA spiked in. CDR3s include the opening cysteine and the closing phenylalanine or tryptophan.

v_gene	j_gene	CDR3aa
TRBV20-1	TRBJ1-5	CSARTDNQPQHF
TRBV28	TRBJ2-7	CASSSTSGLLAYEQYF
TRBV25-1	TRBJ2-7	CASRGTASYEQYF
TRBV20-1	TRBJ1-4	CSAKTWTEPNEKLFF
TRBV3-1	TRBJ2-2	CASSPGTSGSTGELFF
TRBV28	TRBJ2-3	CASSFSPRLAGAPDTQYF
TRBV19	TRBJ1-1	CASSMQDGYTEAFF
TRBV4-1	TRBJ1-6	CASSPVQGRNSYNSPLHF
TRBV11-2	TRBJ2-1	CASRFTSGRAVVLNEQFF
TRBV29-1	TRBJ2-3	CSVAGDYSYTDTQYF
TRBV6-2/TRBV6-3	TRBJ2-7	CASSYSEGYEQYF
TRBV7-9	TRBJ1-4	CASSSSTGPNEKLFF
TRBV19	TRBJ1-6	CASTWTANNSPLHF
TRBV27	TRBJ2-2	CASSLVAGTGTGELFF
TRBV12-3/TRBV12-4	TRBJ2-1	CASKLGPLAGGFTYNERFF